This is a list of T cell receptor beta chains from one sample in a study of T cells in localized non-small cell lung cancer. Using immunoSEQ multiplex PCR, the repertoire was profiled, and TCRdb retains in-frame clones only, with some absent. Of about 31,000 clones in the sample, approximately 86% were seen once. The sequences come from peripheral blood mononuclear cells, collected before any cancer treatment. The receptors here all came from a woman aged 40-75 years with stage III lung adenocarcinoma. The CDR3 runs from the conserved cysteine through the conserved F or W. A D gene is named only where the DNA matches it firmly. Some rows mark clone size as missing; the rest say once, few, many or name a class of expanded clone.

d_gene: NA
j_gene: TRBJ2-1
abundance: NA
v_gene: TRBV14
CDR3aa: CASSPGSHNEQFF
CDR3nt: TGTGCCAGCAGCCCAGGTAGCCACAATGAGCAGTTCTTC

d_gene: TRBD2
j_gene: TRBJ2-1
abundance: NA
v_gene: TRBV19
CDR3aa: CASGQGLPGGNEQFF
CDR3nt: TGTGCCAGTGGGCAGGGACTCCCGGGGGGCAATGAGCAGTTCTTC

d_gene: TRBD2
j_gene: TRBJ2-7
abundance: NA
v_gene: TRBV19
CDR3aa: CASSWTSGTYEQYF
CDR3nt: TGTGCCAGTAGTTGGACTAGCGGAACCTACGAGCAGTACTTC

d_gene: NA
j_gene: TRBJ1-1
abundance: NA
v_gene: TRBV10-2
CDR3aa: CASKAGVAITEAFF
CDR3nt: TGCGCCAGCAAAGCGGGGGTAGCGATCACTGAAGCTTTCTTT

d_gene: NA
j_gene: TRBJ1-5
abundance: once
v_gene: TRBV27
CDR3aa: CASSLVTGNQPQHF
CDR3nt: TGTGCCAGCAGTTTAGTGACAGGCAATCAGCCCCAGCATTTT

d_gene: NA
j_gene: TRBJ1-2
abundance: NA
v_gene: TRBV5-4
CDR3aa: CASSLPGDSRGYTF
CDR3nt: TGTGCCAGCAGCTTGCCCGGAGACTCTAGGGGCTACACCTTC

d_gene: TRBD1
j_gene: TRBJ1-1
abundance: NA
v_gene: TRBV5-6
CDR3aa: CASSLEGTGNTEAFF
CDR3nt: TGTGCCAGCAGCTTGGAGGGGACAGGGAACACTGAAGCTTTCTTT

d_gene: NA
j_gene: TRBJ2-5
abundance: NA
v_gene: TRBV7-3
CDR3aa: CASSLTEGFFRTQYF
CDR3nt: TGTGCCAGCAGCTTAACAGAGGGTTTTTTTAGGACCCAGTACTTC

d_gene: TRBD1
j_gene: TRBJ1-4
abundance: NA
v_gene: TRBV29-1
CDR3aa: CSVRPTGSNEKLFF
CDR3nt: TGCAGCGTCAGACCGACAGGGTCTAATGAAAAACTGTTTTTT

d_gene: TRBD2
j_gene: TRBJ2-7
abundance: NA
v_gene: TRBV14
CDR3aa: CASSQDWGLAASEQYF
CDR3nt: TGTGCCAGCAGCCAAGATTGGGGACTAGCGGCCTCCGAGCAGTACTTC

d_gene: NA
j_gene: TRBJ1-2
abundance: NA
v_gene: TRBV15
CDR3aa: CATSRGFPTGNGYTF
CDR3nt: TGTGCCACCAGCAGAGGCTTTCCCACAGGGAACGGCTACACCTTC

d_gene: NA
j_gene: TRBJ1-2
abundance: once
v_gene: TRBV19
CDR3aa: CASSPLGSYGYTF
CDR3nt: TGTGCCAGTAGCCCGCTAGGGAGCTATGGCTACACCTTC

d_gene: NA
j_gene: TRBJ1-2
abundance: few
v_gene: TRBV28
CDR3aa: CASSYSPGMTF
CDR3nt: TGTGCCAGCAGTTATTCCCCGGGGATGACCTTC

d_gene: TRBD2
j_gene: TRBJ2-5
abundance: NA
v_gene: TRBV7-8
CDR3aa: CASRTRLAGGGETQYF
CDR3nt: TGTGCCAGCCGCACCCGACTAGCGGGAGGTGGTGAGACCCAGTACTTC

d_gene: TRBD1
j_gene: TRBJ2-2
abundance: once
v_gene: TRBV28
CDR3aa: CASSLIGQGEAGELFF
CDR3nt: TGTGCCAGCAGTTTGATCGGACAGGGTGAGGCCGGGGAGCTGTTTTTT

d_gene: NA
j_gene: TRBJ2-2
abundance: NA
v_gene: TRBV6-1
CDR3aa: CASNPSGQNTGELFF
CDR3nt: TGTGCCAGCAACCCAAGTGGACAAAACACCGGGGAGCTGTTTTTT

d_gene: NA
j_gene: TRBJ1-4
abundance: NA
v_gene: TRBV6-1
CDR3aa: CASSEIHPNEKLFF
CDR3nt: TGTGCCAGCAGTGAAATACACCCTAATGAAAAACTGTTTTTT

d_gene: NA
j_gene: TRBJ1-5
abundance: once
v_gene: TRBV21-1
CDR3aa: CASSKARPQGRPSHF
CDR3nt: TGTGCCAGCAGCAAAGCGCGTCCCCAGGGACGCCCTTCGCATTTT

d_gene: TRBD2
j_gene: TRBJ2-3
abundance: NA
v_gene: TRBV7-3
CDR3aa: CASSATSGGTDTQYF
CDR3nt: TGTGCCAGCAGCGCCACTAGCGGGGGGACAGATACGCAGTATTTT

d_gene: NA
j_gene: TRBJ2-3
abundance: NA
v_gene: TRBV9
CDR3aa: CASSPGTVLDTQYF
CDR3nt: TGTGCCAGCAGCCCGGGGACTGTCTTGGATACGCAGTATTTT

d_gene: TRBD1
j_gene: TRBJ1-1
abundance: NA
v_gene: TRBV11-2
CDR3aa: CASNLQGASTEAFF
CDR3nt: TGTGCCAGCAACCTACAGGGGGCGAGCACTGAAGCTTTCTTT

d_gene: TRBD1
j_gene: TRBJ2-3
abundance: few
v_gene: TRBV29-1
CDR3aa: CSVSWTGGTDTQYF
CDR3nt: TGCAGCGTTTCTTGGACAGGGGGCACAGATACGCAGTATTTT

d_gene: NA
j_gene: TRBJ2-2
abundance: NA
v_gene: TRBV29-1
CDR3aa: CSVGGSGELFF
CDR3nt: TGCAGCGTTGGGGGATCCGGGGAGCTGTTTTTT

d_gene: TRBD1
j_gene: TRBJ2-1
abundance: NA
v_gene: TRBV10-2
CDR3aa: CASLPGQGSYNEQFF
CDR3nt: TGCGCCAGCCTGCCCGGACAGGGCTCCTACAATGAGCAGTTCTTC

d_gene: NA
j_gene: TRBJ2-3
abundance: NA
v_gene: TRBV5-1
CDR3aa: CASSSPRGVVTDTQYF
CDR3nt: TGCGCCAGCAGCTCGCCTAGGGGGGTGGTTACAGATACGCAGTATTTT

d_gene: NA
j_gene: TRBJ2-7
abundance: once
v_gene: TRBV15
CDR3aa: CATSPSVISYEQYF
CDR3nt: TGTGCCACCAGCCCCTCCGTCATCTCCTACGAGCAGTACTTC

d_gene: NA
j_gene: TRBJ2-7
abundance: NA
v_gene: TRBV2
CDR3aa: CASSEGSADTYEQYF
CDR3nt: TGTGCCAGCAGTGAAGGGTCAGCTGATACCTACGAGCAGTACTTC

d_gene: TRBD1
j_gene: TRBJ2-1
abundance: NA
v_gene: TRBV10-3
CDR3aa: CASTGQGYNEQFF
CDR3nt: TGTGCCAGTACGGGACAGGGTTACAATGAGCAGTTCTTC

d_gene: TRBD1
j_gene: TRBJ2-7
abundance: NA
v_gene: TRBV30
CDR3aa: CAWSQGAKIYTTQYF
CDR3nt: TGTGCCTGGAGCCAGGGGGCCAAGATCTATACGACGCAGTACTTC

d_gene: TRBD1
j_gene: TRBJ1-2
abundance: NA
v_gene: TRBV13
CDR3aa: CASSSDRPSHGYTF
CDR3nt: TGTGCCAGCAGCTCGGACAGGCCAAGCCATGGCTACACCTTC

d_gene: NA
j_gene: TRBJ1-6
abundance: medium-sized
v_gene: TRBV7-2
CDR3aa: CASSLRVRVSSPLHF
CDR3nt: TGTGCCAGCAGCTTAAGGGTTAGGGTTTCTTCACCCCTCCACTTT

d_gene: NA
j_gene: TRBJ2-3
abundance: NA
v_gene: TRBV7-2
CDR3aa: CASSFNTADTQYF
CDR3nt: TGTGCCAGCAGCTTTAATACCGCAGATACGCAGTATTTT

d_gene: NA
j_gene: TRBJ2-5
abundance: NA
v_gene: TRBV9
CDR3aa: CASSAGAGDSLKTQYF
CDR3nt: TGTGCCAGCAGCGCGGGGGCGGGGGACAGTCTAAAGACCCAGTACTTC

d_gene: TRBD1
j_gene: TRBJ1-4
abundance: NA
v_gene: TRBV7-9
CDR3aa: CASSLSGQRRKLFF
CDR3nt: TGTGCCAGCAGCTTATCGGGACAGCGGCGAAAACTGTTTTTT

d_gene: TRBD1
j_gene: TRBJ2-7
abundance: NA
v_gene: TRBV5-4
CDR3aa: CASSWETGGEQYF
CDR3nt: TGTGCCAGCAGCTGGGAGACAGGGGGCGAGCAGTACTTC

d_gene: TRBD2
j_gene: TRBJ2-3
abundance: NA
v_gene: TRBV28
CDR3aa: CASRRGGGDTQYF
CDR3nt: TGTGCCAGCAGGCGGGGGGGAGGAGATACGCAGTATTTT

d_gene: TRBD2
j_gene: TRBJ2-1
abundance: NA
v_gene: TRBV7-6
CDR3aa: CASSLSGRTYNEQFF
CDR3nt: TGTGCCAGCAGCCTTAGCGGGAGGACCTACAATGAGCAGTTCTTC

d_gene: NA
j_gene: TRBJ2-1
abundance: once
v_gene: TRBV19
CDR3aa: CASSNVVRGPYNEQFF
CDR3nt: TGTGCCAGTAGTAACGTAGTCAGGGGCCCCTACAATGAGCAGTTCTTC

d_gene: NA
j_gene: TRBJ1-3
abundance: NA
v_gene: TRBV6-1
CDR3aa: CASSGSRTLGNTIYF
CDR3nt: TGTGCCAGCAGTGGCTCACGGACTCTGGGAAACACCATATATTTT

d_gene: NA
j_gene: TRBJ2-2
abundance: NA
v_gene: TRBV10-2
CDR3aa: CASLNTGELFF
CDR3nt: TGCGCCAGCCTGAACACCGGGGAGCTGTTTTTT